These 24 T cell receptor beta chains were all obtained from the same sample, sequenced in a study of Graves' ophthalmopathy and Graves' hyperthyroidism. From RNA, the CDR3 regions of TCR beta chains were amplified and sequenced. Second-round multiplex PCR came after a first-round RT-PCR that employed HTBI primers. One entry per CDR3 protein results from TCRdb running MiXCR on the multiplex PCR reads. The sample has 210,000 or so distinct CDR3 sequences; roughly 29% are singletons. The sequenced sample was peripheral blood. These receptors all come from a man aged 45 to 65 with Graves' ophthalmopathy.

This clonotype was recorded at least ten times. This chain links TRBV7-2 with TRBJ1-1, with TRBD1 as a possible D gene (5 bases). The ends were cut back, 3 bases at V and 1 base at J, with 6 bases in the middle. Germline loops: CDR1 SGHTA, CDR2 FQGNSA. The CDR3 is made up of 13 amino acids. The CDR3 DNA sequence: TGTGCCAGCAGCTTGGGGGAGAACACTGAAGCTTTCTTT. This gives the protein CASSLGENTEAFF.

This chain joins TRBV28 and TRBJ1-5; possibly TRBD1 for D (6 bases). The germline V gene has CDR1 MDHEN and CDR2 SYDVKM. Deletions cut 5 bases from V and 4 bases from J, with 12 bases between. The CDR3 is made up of 14 amino acids. The CDR3 bases are TGTGCCAGCAGTATACCGACAGGTAATCAGCCCCAGCATTTT. This sequence encodes CASSIPTGNQPQHF.

This clonotype was seen repeatedly, ten times or more. The genes are TRBV6-5 and TRBJ1-2; a weak D match, TRBD1 (6 bases). Between the trimmed V and J ends, which lost 2 bases and 4 bases, there was a span of 8 bases. This CDR3 has 13 amino acids. Germline V lookup: CDR1 MNHEY, CDR2 SVGAGI. The CDR3 loop reads CASSYGRGYGYTF. The CDR3 DNA reads TGTGCCAGCAGTTACGGCAGGGGCTATGGCTACACCTTC.

This sequence joins TRBV6-1 and TRBJ1-1; weak D call: TRBD1 (5 bases). With 2 bases removed from V and 4 bases from J, the gap between germline ends came to 8 bases. The CDR3 consists of 13 residues. The germline CDR1 and CDR2 sequences are MNHNS and SASEGT. Here the CDR3 reads CASSELGGTEAFF. DNA of the CDR3: TGTGCCAGCAGTGAATTGGGGGGCACTGAAGCTTTCTTT.

The table lists this clonotype with many counts. This chain uses TRBV20-1 with TRBJ1-1, with 7 bases matching TRBD1. The CDR3 sequence is 14 residues long. CDR1 is DFQATT, CDR2 SNEGSKA, per germline (reference sequence). V shed 2 bases, J shed 3 bases, and the junction held 6 bases outside the gene matches. The CDR3 loop is CSARRTGVHTEAFF. CDR3 nucleotides: TGCAGTGCTAGACGTACAGGGGTTCACACTGAAGCTTTCTTT.

V gene TRBV30 combines with J gene TRBJ1-2; TRBD1 might be the D (5 bases). Between the trimmed V and J ends, which lost 0 bases and 4 bases, there was a span of 9 bases. The CDR3 runs to 13 residues. Germline CDR1 GTSNPN, CDR2 SVGIG (reference sequence). Written as DNA, the CDR3 is TGTGCCTGGAGTGTACAGGCAGCCTATGGCTACACCTTC. Translating it yields CAWSVQAAYGYTF.

This clonotype was picked up many times. CDR3: CASSLGRGLLGTEAFF. The CDR3 DNA reads as TGTGCCAGCAGCCTCGGGCGGGGGCTATTGGGCACTGAAGCTTTCTTT. This chain connects TRBV12-3 or TRBV12-4 to TRBJ1-1, with D maybe TRBD1 (6 bases). The CDR3 is made up of 16 amino acids. V gave up 6 bases and J gave up 4 bases, with 21 bases separating them.

In this sample, this clonotype turned up many times. J is TRBJ1-1 and V is TRBV20-1; D ambiguous. V was cut by 0 bases and J by 7 bases, with 18 bases left in between. The V gene's germline CDR1 is DFQATT and CDR2 SNEGSKA (reference sequence). This CDR3 contains 15 residues. The CDR3 nucleotides are TGCAGTGCTAGAGACGGGAGCTCCGGGAAGTTTGAAGCTTTCTTT. Its translation: CSARDGSSGKFEAFF.

This clonotype was recorded many times. The V call is TRBV28, the J call TRBJ1-1, with a tentative D call TRBD1 (6 bases). Per the germline V gene, CDR1 is MDHEN and CDR2 is SYDVKM. The CDR3 has 15 amino acids. The V and J ends lost 4 bases and 6 bases respectively, with 18 bases between them. CDR3 bases: TGTGCCAGCAGTTCAGGGAGGGGGTTCGTGTCTGAAGCTTTCTTT. Protein: CASSSGRGFVSEAFF.

This clonotype showed up many times. The CDR3 region has the DNA TGTGCCAGCAGTTACTCGGCAGGGGGAAAGGAGACCCAGTACTTC. Its protein is CASSYSAGGKETQYF. The genes are TRBV6-5 and TRBJ2-5, with 7 bases that match TRBD1. In germline, CDR1 is MNHEY, CDR2 SVGAGI. With V trimmed by 0 bases and J by 5 bases, 6 bases remained unmatched. The CDR3 is 15 residues long.

In its sample, this clonotype was seen many times. The chain has TRBV6-2 or TRBV6-3 and TRBJ2-2, with TRBD2 matching over 8 bases. Germline V CDR1 and CDR2: MNHEY, SVGEGT. Germline trimming cut 7 bases from V and 5 bases from J; bases unmatched to any gene: 9. The CDR3 is made up of 15 amino acids. CDR3: CASTPRASGTGELFF. CDR3 bases: TGTGCCAGCACCCCCCGGGCTAGCGGGACCGGGGAGCTGTTTTTT.

This clonotype was seen at least ten times. The chain is built from TRBV11-2 and TRBJ1-1, with D maybe TRBD1 (5 bases). This CDR3 contains 14 residues. CDR1 and CDR2 (germline): SGHAT, FQNNGV. Trimming cost V 1 base and J 7 bases, with 13 bases left between them. The CDR3 DNA is TGTGCCAGCAGCTTAGGGGGGAAAGGGTATGAAGCTTTCTTT. Translated, it gives CASSLGGKGYEAFF.

This chain links TRBV28 with TRBJ2-7, with 11 bases that match TRBD2. CDR3 length: 15 amino acids. CDR1 and CDR2 (germline): MDHEN, SYDVKM. V dropped 5 bases and J dropped 1; count of bases not matched to a gene: 4. The CDR3 DNA reads as TGTGCCAGCAGTAACGGACTAGCGGGTTCCTACGAGCAGTACTTC. Translated, it gives CASSNGLAGSYEQYF. Variable domain in full (rest from reference TRBV28 and TRBJ2-7): DVKVTQSSRYLVKRTGEKVFLECVQDMDHENMFWYRQDPGLGLRLIYFSYDVKMKEKGDIPEGYSVSREKKERFSLILESASTNQTSMYLCASSNGLAGSYEQYFGPGTRLTVT.

This clonotype was seen ten or more times. This chain uses TRBV20-1 with TRBJ1-1; no clear D gene. Germline V gene sequence: CDR1 DFQATT, CDR2 SNEGSKA (reference sequence). Between the trimmed V and J ends, which lost 0 bases and 0 bases, there was a span of 8 bases. CDR3 length equals 14 residues. The CDR3 loop is CSAREQPMNTEAFF. The CDR3 bases are TGCAGTGCTAGAGAACAGCCAATGAACACTGAAGCTTTCTTT.

This clonotype has ten or more counts. This chain connects TRBV7-8 to TRBJ2-7; 9 bases are shared with TRBD2. This CDR3 comprises 14 residues. V lost 2 bases and J lost 5; bases outside the gene matches: 4. Germline CDR1 and CDR2: SGHVS and FQNEAQ. Here the CDR3 DNA reads TGTGCCAGCAGCTTACAGGGACTAGCAGACGAGCAGTACTTC. Its protein product is CASSLQGLADEQYF. Filled out from reference TRBV7-8 and TRBJ2-7, the complete variable domain reads GAGVSQSPRYKVAKRGQDVALRCDPISGHVSLFWYQQALGQGPEFLTYFQNEAQLDKSGLPSDRFFAERPEGSVSTLKIQRTQQEDSAVYLCASSLQGLADEQYFGPGTRLTVT.

This clonotype was seen ten or more times. A read error may produce the germline difference seen at one junction end. This chain connects TRBV11-2 to TRBJ2-7; D is uncertain. CDR3 length equals 14 residues. Germline loops: CDR1 SGHAT, CDR2 FQNNGV. The CDR3 loop is CASSLQSGSYEQYF. Written as DNA, the CDR3 is TGCGCCAGCAGCCTCCAATCTGGCTCCTACGAGCAGTACTTC.

This clonotype came up many times. V gene TRBV11-2 combines with J gene TRBJ2-2, with a tentative D call TRBD1 (5 bases). Germline CDR1 and CDR2: SGHAT and FQNNGV. The CDR3 loop spans 16 amino acids. V was cut by 4 bases and J by 2 bases, with 14 bases left in between. CDR3 in amino acids: CASSYGPGQNTGELFF. The CDR3 nucleotides read TGTGCCAGCAGCTATGGCCCCGGACAAAACACCGGGGAGCTGTTTTTT. Full variable domain (remainder filled in from reference TRBV11-2 and TRBJ2-2): EAGVAQSPRYKIIEKRQSVAFWCNPISGHATLYWYQQILGQGPKLLIQFQNNGVVDDSQLPKDRFSAERLKGVDSTLKIQPAKLEDSAVYLCASSYGPGQNTGELFFGEGSRLTVL.

In this sample, this clonotype turned up many times. This chain joins TRBV28 and TRBJ2-7; the D gene is possibly TRBD2 (6 bases). Germline V gene sequence: CDR1 MDHEN, CDR2 SYDVKM. The V end lost 3 bases, the J end lost 3 bases, and 15 bases lay between the germline ends. The CDR3 is 15 amino acids. CDR3 amino acids: CASSFGGSTVYEQYF. The CDR3 DNA sequence: TGTGCCAGCAGTTTTGGGGGGTCCACCGTCTACGAGCAGTACTTC.

This clonotype appeared a few times. The genes are TRBV28 and TRBJ1-1; TRBD1 matches at 8 bases. Trimming took 6 bases from V and 4 from J; bases not matched to a gene: 10. Germline CDR1 and CDR2: MDHEN and SYDVKM. The CDR3 consists of 15 residues. In DNA form, the CDR3 reads TGTGCCAGCAGAAAACAGGGGGATGGGGGCACTGAAGCTTTCTTT. It translates to CASRKQGDGGTEAFF.

This chain connects TRBV7-6 to TRBJ2-7; 9 nucleotides agree with TRBD1. The CDR3 contains 14 residues. Germline values: CDR1 SGHVS, CDR2 FNYEAQ. Losses at the gene ends were 5 bases for V and 1 base for J; bases not matched to a gene: 3. The CDR3: CASSQGTGSYEQYF. The CDR3 DNA follows: TGTGCCAGCAGCCAAGGGACAGGGTCCTACGAGCAGTACTTC. Looking up the rest from reference TRBV7-6 and TRBJ2-7 gives the full variable domain: GAGVSQSPRYKVTKRGQDVALRCDPISGHVSLYWYRQALGQGPEFLTYFNYEAQQDKSGLPNDRFSAERPEGSISTLTIQRTEQRDSAMYRCASSQGTGSYEQYFGPGTRLTVT.

This clonotype was recorded many times. The genes are TRBV11-1 and TRBJ2-7; D perhaps matches TRBD1 (6 bases). This CDR3 has 14 amino acids. V lost 5 bases and J lost 4, with 15 bases in between. Germline V gene data show CDR1 as SGHAT and CDR2 as FQDESV (reference sequence). The CDR3 bases are TGTGCCAGCAGCGTTGAGGGACAAGGGTACGAGCAGTACTTC. It encodes CASSVEGQGYEQYF.

This clonotype showed up just a few times. The chain has TRBV6-1 and TRBJ1-1; D unclear. The germline V and J ends were trimmed by 1 base and 3 bases, with 18 bases remaining between them. The CDR3 consists of 17 residues. Germline assignment: CDR1 MNHNS and CDR2 SASEGT. CDR3 in amino acids: CASSEGPAIHLDTEAFF. CDR3 nucleotide sequence: TGTGCCAGCAGTGAAGGGCCCGCGATACATTTGGACACTGAAGCTTTCTTT.

The chain couples TRBV7-3 to TRBJ2-5; TRBD2 matches 12 bases. V was clipped by 5 bases and J by 0 bases; unmatched bases: 7. The CDR3 sequence is 17 residues long. CDR1 is SGHTA, CDR2 FQGTGA, per germline. CDR3 in DNA: TGTGCCAGCAGCCCAGGGACTAGCGGGCGGTACCAAGAGACCCAGTACTTC. Translation gives CASSPGTSGRYQETQYF.

This clonotype was seen at least ten times. The gene calls are TRBV4-1 and TRBJ2-1; TRBD2 matches 8 bases. Trimming took 4 bases from V and 2 from J; bases not matched to a gene: 4. There are 15 residues in the CDR3. Germline V gene sequence: CDR1 MGHRA, CDR2 YSYEKL. The DNA for the CDR3 is TGCGCCAGCAGCCGTCTAGCGGGCACCTACAATGAGCAGTTCTTC. It codes for CASSRLAGTYNEQFF.